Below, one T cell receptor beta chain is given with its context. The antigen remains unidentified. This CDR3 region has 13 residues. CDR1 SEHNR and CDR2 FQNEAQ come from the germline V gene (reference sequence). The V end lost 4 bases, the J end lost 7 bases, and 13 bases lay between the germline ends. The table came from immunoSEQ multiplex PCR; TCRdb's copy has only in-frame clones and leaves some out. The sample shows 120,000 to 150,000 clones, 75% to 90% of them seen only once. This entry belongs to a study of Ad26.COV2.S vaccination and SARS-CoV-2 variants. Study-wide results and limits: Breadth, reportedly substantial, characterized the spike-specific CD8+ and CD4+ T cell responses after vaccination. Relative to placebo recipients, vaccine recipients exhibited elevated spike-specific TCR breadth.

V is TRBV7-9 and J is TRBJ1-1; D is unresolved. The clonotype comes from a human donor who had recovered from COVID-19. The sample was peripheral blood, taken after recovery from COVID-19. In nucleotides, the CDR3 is TGTGCCAGCAGCTGGGAACACCTAGATGAAGCTTTCTTT. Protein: CASSWEHLDEAFF.